This passage covers 21 T cell receptor beta chains from one sample sequenced in a study of molecular identifiers for immune sequencing clone quantification. TCRdb called the PCR reads again in MiXCR, with one record for every CDR3 protein. The repertoire holds some 650,000 distinct CDR3 sequences, 15% to 20% seen once, with roughly 0.85% in the top ten. Sequencing was done on a sample of naive CD8+ T cells from blood, with Jurkat cell RNA spiked in. Subset given: FACS-sorted CD8+CD4-CCR7+CD45RA+ naive T cells. The origin of the receptors is a human donor in good health. Some libraries in this study had Jurkat cell RNA spiked in.

The rearrangement links TRBV20-1 to TRBJ1-1; D unresolved. This CDR3 region has 13 residues. Per germline, CDR1 DFQATT and CDR2 SNEGSKA (reference sequence). The V end lost 6 bases, the J end lost 0 bases, and 11 bases lay between the germline ends. This CDR3 reads CSALSSMNTEAFF. In DNA form, the CDR3 reads TGCAGTGCCTTGTCGTCGATGAACACTGAAGCTTTCTTT.

V is TRBV11-3 and J is TRBJ2-6; possibly TRBD2 for D (5 bases). The germline CDR1 and CDR2 sequences are SGHNT and YENEEA. Between the trimmed V and J ends, which lost 6 bases and 0 bases, there was a span of 12 bases. The CDR3 consists of 16 residues. CDR3 region: CASSILASSGANVLTF. The DNA for the CDR3 is TGTGCCAGCAGTATTCTAGCCTCCTCTGGGGCCAACGTCCTGACTTTC.

The chain links TRBV7-7 to TRBJ2-1, with D maybe TRBD2 (6 bases). Germline CDR1 SSHAT, CDR2 FNYEAQ (reference sequence). Trimming took 5 bases from V and 4 from J, leaving 15 bases between them. This CDR3 is built from 15 residues. CDR3 amino acids: CASSPKGRGYNEQFF. CDR3 sequence (DNA): TGTGCCAGCAGCCCTAAGGGGCGGGGATACAATGAGCAGTTCTTC. Variable domain in full (rest from reference TRBV7-7 and TRBJ2-1): GAGVSQSPRYKVTKRGQDVTLRCDPISSHATLYWYQQALGQGPEFLTYFNYEAQPDKSGLPSDRFSAERPEGSISTLTIQRTEQRDSAMYRCASSPKGRGYNEQFFGPGTRLTVL.

Points on this clonotype: Since a much larger clone is just one base distant, this may be a read error. The chain is built from TRBV3-1 and TRBJ1-1, with a possible D match to TRBD1 (6 bases). Germline CDR1 reads LGHDT; CDR2 reads YNNKEL (reference sequence). The CDR3 has 13 residues. CDR3 coding DNA: TGTGCCGGCAGCCTCAAAGGGGGGACTGAAGCTTTCTTT. Protein product: CAGSLKGGTEAFF.

Details on this clonotype: A read error is possible here, since a much larger clone lies one base away. The CDR3 DNA sequence: TGCGCCAGCAGCTTCAACACCGGAAGCACCATATATTTT. Its translation: CASSFNTGSTIYF. The J gene is TRBJ1-3, the V gene TRBV5-1; D not resolved. CDR1 SGHRS and CDR2 YFSETQ come from the germline V gene. CDR3 length equals 13 residues.

The chain couples TRBV7-6 to TRBJ1-1, with a weak D call TRBD1 (6 bases). The CDR3 is 16 residues long. The germline V and J ends were trimmed by 0 bases and 5 bases, with 16 bases remaining between them. Germline V gene sequence: CDR1 SGHVS, CDR2 FNYEAQ. The DNA of the CDR3 is TGTGCCAGCAGCTTAGCAACATCGGGGGGCGCAACTGAAGCTTTCTTT. It codes for CASSLATSGGATEAFF.

With regard to this clonotype: A read error is possible here, since a much larger clone lies one base away. This is likely a read error, given that the CDR3 carries no conserved phenylalanine or tryptophan at its end. J is TRBJ2-3 and V is TRBV12-3 or TRBV12-4; a weak D match, TRBD2 (5 bases). V lost 3 bases and J lost 12, with 10 bases in between. The CDR3 spans 11 residues. The CDR3 region has the DNA TGTGCCAGCAGTTTCACGGAGGACCAGTATTCT. It encodes CASSFTEDQYS.

This clonotype was picked up a small number of times. The chain employs TRBV19 and TRBJ2-2; D gene unclear. The CDR3 spans 17 residues. The V end lost 3 bases, the J end lost 4 bases, and 18 bases lay between the germline ends. Germline-derived CDR1 and CDR2 are LNHDA and SQIVND (reference sequence). The CDR3: CASSMAVWTGLTGELFF. In DNA form, the CDR3 reads TGTGCCAGTAGTATGGCGGTCTGGACGGGTCTCACCGGGGAGCTGTTTTTT.

This clonotype was seen only once. The chain recombines TRBV6-1 with TRBJ2-7; TRBD1 aligns across 8 bases. Germline lookup yields CDR1 MNHNS and CDR2 SASEGT. J gave up 2 bases and V 4 bases, and 10 bases lay outside the gene matches. This CDR3 region has 16 residues. CDR3 sequence (DNA): TGTGCCAGCAGTGCCCCCGGGACAGGCATACCCTACGAGCAGTACTTC. It yields the protein CASSAPGTGIPYEQYF.

This clonotype was detected only a few times. The chain combines TRBV10-2 with TRBJ2-7, with 9 positions matching TRBD1. The CDR3 is 16 residues long. Germline loops: CDR1 WSHSY, CDR2 SAAADI. Trimming took 2 bases from V and 4 from J; bases not matched to a gene: 9. The CDR3 sequence: CASSEVVGQGLYEQYF. CDR3 nucleotide sequence: TGCGCCAGCAGTGAGGTCGTCGGACAGGGGCTTTACGAGCAGTACTTC.

The J gene is TRBJ1-6, the V gene TRBV4-3, with 7 positions matching TRBD1. This CDR3 is built from 19 residues. The junction had 9 bases not matched to a gene; V was cut back by 0 bases and J by 1 base. Germline CDR1 and CDR2: LGHNA and YSLEER. The CDR3 nucleotides read TGCGCCAGCAGCCAAGATAGACAGGGCGCTGGATCCTATAATTCACCCCTCCACTTT. Its protein is CASSQDRQGAGSYNSPLHF.

This clonotype was recorded at least ten times. The chain joins TRBV9 to TRBJ1-2; D remains ambiguous. Trimming took 8 bases from V and 1 from J, leaving 12 bases between them. The CDR3 sequence is 13 residues long. The germline V gene encodes CDR1 SGDLS and CDR2 YYNGEE. In DNA form, the CDR3 reads TGTGCCAGAGGTCCACACCTTAACTATGGCTACACCTTC. Translating gives CARGPHLNYGYTF.

This clonotype occurred many times. The chain employs TRBV10-3 and TRBJ2-1; D not certain. V gave up 2 bases and J gave up 8 bases, with 4 bases separating them. The germline CDR1 and CDR2 sequences are ENHRY and SYGVKD. The CDR3 is 11 residues long. CDR3 in DNA: TGTGCCATCAGTGAGCACGATGAGCAGTTCTTC. It codes for CAISEHDEQFF.

About this clonotype itself: This may be a read error: a much more frequent sequence differs by one nucleotide. This chain joins TRBV18 and TRBJ1-2; TRBD1 is a possible D gene (6 bases). The germline V gene encodes CDR1 KGHSH and CDR2 LQKENI. The V gene lost 0 bases and the J gene lost 0 bases, with 17 bases spanning the gap. The CDR3 loop spans 18 amino acids. The CDR3 is CASSPPGTPNTPNYGYTF. CDR3 coding DNA: TGTGCCAGCTCACCACCCGGGACACCGAACACCCCTAACTATGGCTACACCTTC.

This clonotype has ten or more counts. V gene TRBV4-1 combines with J gene TRBJ2-5; 7 bases fit TRBD1. The V and J ends lost 5 bases and 5 bases, in that order; junction bases with no gene match: 11. This CDR3 region has 15 residues. Germline-derived CDR1 and CDR2 are MGHRA and YSYEKL. This CDR3 reads CASSSSSTGLETQYF. For the CDR3, the DNA is TGCGCCAGCAGCTCGTCCTCGACAGGGCTGGAGACCCAGTACTTC.

This clonotype came up a few times. The V gene is TRBV18, the J gene TRBJ2-5; 10 positions match TRBD2. CDR1 is KGHSH, CDR2 LQKENI, per germline. The CDR3 is 20 amino acids. Unmatched junction bases numbered 17, after V lost 2 bases and J lost 2 bases. CDR3 nucleotides: TGTGCCAGCTCACCAGAAGCTCTACACGGACTAGCGGCCGCTCAAGAGACCCAGTACTTC. Protein product: CASSPEALHGLAAAQETQYF.

As for this clonotype: Just one base apart from a much larger clone, this may be a read error. V usage is TRBV13 and J usage is TRBJ1-1; 7 nucleotides match TRBD1. The length of the CDR3 is 12 residues. The germline CDR1 and CDR2 sequences are PRHDT and FYEKMQ (reference sequence). CDR3 in amino acids: CASGLGTDEAFF. The CDR3 DNA is TGTGCCAGCGGCTTAGGGACAGATGAAGCTTTCTTT.

Comments on this clonotype: A single base separates this from a much larger clone, so it may be a read error. J is TRBJ1-2 and V is TRBV30; tentatively, D is TRBD1 (5 bases). The CDR3 totals 12 residues. Germline CDR1 reads GTSNPN; CDR2 reads SVGIG (reference sequence). The CDR3 is CAWSAVGALKFF. The CDR3 DNA sequence: TGTGCCTGGAGTGCCGTAGGGGCCTTAAAGTTTTTC. Filled out from reference TRBV30 and TRBJ1-2, the complete variable domain reads SQTIHQWPATLVQPVGSPLSLECTVEGTSNPNLYWYRQAAGRGLQLLFYSVGIGQISSEVPQNLSASRPQDRQFILSSKKLLLSDSGFYLCAWSAVGALKFFGSGTRLTVV.

This clonotype was picked up many times. The J gene is TRBJ2-2, the V gene TRBV6-5; possibly TRBD2 for D (5 bases). The CDR3 loop spans 15 amino acids. The germline V and J ends were trimmed by 6 bases and 3 bases, with 14 bases remaining between them. Germline V gene sequence: CDR1 MNHEY, CDR2 SVGAGI. The CDR3 sequence is CASSYTGSDTGELFF. The CDR3, as DNA: TGTGCCAGCAGCTACACGGGGTCGGACACCGGGGAGCTGTTTTTT.

On this clonotype: A read error may be the cause here, since a much bigger clone is one base away. This chain connects TRBV6-5 to TRBJ2-7; TRBD2 is a possible D gene (6 bases). The V gene lost 7 bases and the J gene lost 7 bases, with 17 bases spanning the gap. The CDR3 covers 13 residues. Per the germline V gene, CDR1 is MNHEY and CDR2 is SVGAGI. The CDR3 protein is CASTARGAREQYF. In nucleotides, the CDR3 is TGTGCCAGCACCGCACGCGGGGCACGGGAGCAGTACTTC.

As to this clonotype: Possible read error: a much larger clone is one base away. V is TRBV24-1 and J is TRBJ2-1; 11 bases match TRBD2. J lost 9 bases, V lost 3 bases, and 6 bases had no gene match. The CDR3 covers 15 residues. Germline V gives CDR1 KGHDR, CDR2 SFDVKD. The CDR3 is CATSDLGGTSGEQFF. The CDR3 DNA reads TGTGCCACCAGTGATCTTGGCGGGACTAGCGGTGAGCAGTTCTTC.